These 30 T cell receptor beta chains came from one sample sequenced in a study of blood T cell repertoires in COVID-19. Some clones are missing from TCRdb's copy, which holds only in-frame ones; the method was immunoSEQ multiplex PCR. The sample holds just over 95,000 clones, roughly four fifths seen once. Sample: peripheral blood. The source is a man aged 55 to 70 with acute or convalescent COVID-19.

There are a few counts of this clone. The chain is built from TRBV4-1 and TRBJ2-4; 9 nucleotides match TRBD2. This CDR3 region has 18 residues. The germline V gene encodes CDR1 MGHRA and CDR2 YSYEKL. The J segment lost 0 bases and the V segment lost 1 base, leaving 7 bases of the junction unmatched. CDR3 in amino acids: CASSQGQAGGLAKNIQYF. For the CDR3, the DNA is TGCGCCAGCAGCCAAGGGCAAGCGGGGGGACTAGCCAAAAACATTCAGTACTTC.

The chain carries TRBV3-1 (or the pseudogene TRBV3-2) and TRBJ1-6; D gene unclear. Germline V lookup: CDR1 LGHDT, CDR2 YNNKEL (reference sequence). The germline V and J ends were trimmed by 4 bases and 0 bases, with 4 bases remaining between them. CDR3 length equals 14 residues. The CDR3 protein is CASSRSSYNSPLHF. CDR3 DNA sequence: TGTGCCAGCAGCCGTAGCTCCTATAATTCACCCCTCCACTTT.

This rearrangement joins TRBV5-1 to TRBJ2-5; TRBD1 matches 10 bases. Trimming removed 7 bases from V and 3 bases from J; junction bases left unmatched: 6. The V gene's germline CDR1 is SGHRS and CDR2 YFSETQ. The CDR3 sequence is 14 residues long. The CDR3 DNA follows: TGCGCCAGCGCCTGGACAGGGGGGAAAGAGACCCAGTACTTC. Translation: CASAWTGGKETQYF.

The CDR3 here is CASSPGTGLRNQPQHF. The CDR3 nucleotides read TGTGCCAGCAGCCCGGGGACAGGGCTACGCAATCAGCCCCAGCATTTT. J is TRBJ1-5 and V is TRBV5-8, with 9 bases lining up with TRBD1. The CDR3 loop spans 16 amino acids. Germline V CDR1 and CDR2: SGHTS, YDEGEE. V gave up 4 bases and J gave up 2 bases; unmatched junction bases: 7.

The chain links TRBV19 to TRBJ2-1, with 8 bases lining up with TRBD2. Germline CDR1 LNHDA, CDR2 SQIVND (reference sequence). The CDR3 is made up of 15 amino acids. The V gene end was trimmed by 7 bases and the J gene end by 3 bases; junction bases not matched to a gene: 8. The CDR3 region is CASKGGTSGYNEQFF. The CDR3 DNA follows: TGTGCCAGTAAGGGGGGAACTAGCGGCTACAATGAGCAGTTCTTC.

V usage is TRBV7-2 and J usage is TRBJ1-1; TRBD1 matches 9 bases. The CDR3 has 15 residues. J was trimmed by 1 base and V by 4 bases; bases with no gene match: 4. Germline V gene lookup returns CDR1 SGHTA and CDR2 FQGNSA. The chain's CDR3 is CASSSGQGSNTEAFF. DNA for the CDR3: TGTGCCAGCAGCTCCGGACAGGGGTCGAACACTGAAGCTTTCTTT.

J is TRBJ2-7 and V is TRBV7-3; 7 bases line up with TRBD1. Germline lookup yields CDR1 SGHTA and CDR2 FQGTGA. The CDR3 runs to 14 residues. J was trimmed by 5 bases and V by 4 bases; bases with no gene match: 8. The CDR3 reads CASSSGQISDEQYF. For the CDR3, the DNA is TGTGCCAGCAGCTCGGGACAGATCAGCGACGAGCAGTACTTC.

V gene TRBV5-1 combines with J gene TRBJ1-6; TRBD1 matches at 8 bases. V gave up 4 bases and J gave up 9 bases; unmatched junction bases: 9. CDR3 length: 15 amino acids. Germline assignment: CDR1 SGHRS and CDR2 YFSETQ. The CDR3 protein is CASSPETGEGSPLHF. CDR3 bases: TGCGCCAGCAGCCCCGAGACAGGGGAAGGTTCACCCCTCCACTTT.

The chain links TRBV5-4 to TRBJ2-5, with D maybe TRBD2 (7 bases). The V gene's germline CDR1 is SGHNT and CDR2 YYREEE (reference sequence). This CDR3 has 15 amino acids. Deletions cut 3 bases from V and 5 bases from J, with 17 bases between. CDR3: CASSWRGGAVETQYF. The CDR3 region has the DNA TGTGCCAGCAGCTGGAGGGGGGGAGCGGTGGAGACCCAGTACTTC.

This clone showed up just a few times. J is TRBJ1-3 and V is TRBV6-5, with D unclear. The ends were cut back, 1 base at V and 8 bases at J, with 9 bases in the middle. Germline assignment: CDR1 MNHEY and CDR2 SVGAGI. The CDR3 has 13 residues. CDR3 in amino acids: CASSYWGADTIYF. In DNA form, the CDR3 reads TGTGCCAGCAGTTACTGGGGAGCCGACACCATATATTTT.

CDR3 coding DNA: TGTGCCAGCAGGGGGACTAGTGGAGAGACCCAGTACTTC. This codes for CASRGTSGETQYF. The chain has TRBV6-5 and TRBJ2-5; 8 positions agree with TRBD2. Germline lookup yields CDR1 MNHEY and CDR2 SVGAGI. This CDR3 region has 13 residues. The trim removed 6 bases at V and 4 bases at J, leaving 4 bases unmatched.

The chain employs TRBV5-1 and TRBJ1-2, with D unresolved. The CDR3 has 13 amino acids. The ends were cut back, 4 bases at V and 0 bases at J, with 7 bases in the middle. Germline V gene lookup returns CDR1 SGHRS and CDR2 YFSETQ. CDR3 sequence: CASSPGTNYGYTF. As DNA, the CDR3 is TGCGCCAGCAGCCCCGGGACTAACTATGGCTACACCTTC. Drawing the rest from reference TRBV5-1 and TRBJ1-2, the complete variable domain is KAGVTQTPRYLIKTRGQQVTLSCSPISGHRSVSWYQQTPGQGLQFLFEYFSETQRNKGNFPGRFSGRQFSNSRSEMNVSTLELGDSALYLCASSPGTNYGYTFGSGTRLTVV.

V and J are TRBV5-1 and TRBJ1-5; D is unresolved. Germline V gene data show CDR1 as SGHRS and CDR2 as YFSETQ. V was pared by 0 bases and J by 2 bases, with 6 bases between. This CDR3 has 14 amino acids. CDR3 nucleotides: TGCGCCAGCAGCTTGGCCCCGGGCAATCAGCCCCAGCATTTT. Protein sequence: CASSLAPGNQPQHF.

This rearrangement joins TRBV18 to TRBJ2-3, with TRBD2 identical over 7 bases. This CDR3 region has 13 residues. Germline lookup yields CDR1 KGHSH and CDR2 LQKENI. V trimming: 3 bases; J trimming: 6 bases; junction bases outside the gene matches: 3. CDR3 coding DNA: TGTGCCAGCTCACCCCCCGGGGGGGATACGCAGTATTTT. This translates into CASSPPGGDTQYF.

This clone was detected a few times. The chain has TRBV11-3 and TRBJ1-1, with D possibly TRBD1 on 5 matching bases. CDR1 is SGHNT and CDR2 is YENEEA in the germline V gene. This CDR3 has 18 residues. The V gene lost 7 bases and the J gene lost 0 bases, with 24 bases spanning the gap. The CDR3 sequence is CASTAGTVYGLVNTEAFF. CDR3 DNA sequence: TGTGCCAGCACGGCGGGGACGGTCTACGGGCTTGTGAACACTGAAGCTTTCTTT. Supplemented by reference TRBV11-3 and TRBJ1-1, the full variable domain reads EAGVVQSPRYKIIEKKQPVAFWCNPISGHNTLYWYLQNLGQGPELLIRYENEEAVDDSQLPKDRFSAERLKGVDSTLKIQPAELGDSAVYLCASTAGTVYGLVNTEAFFGQGTRLTVV.

The chain recombines TRBV20-1 with TRBJ2-3; a weak D match, TRBD1 (6 bases). Trimming shortened V by 3 bases and J by 7 bases, and 14 bases separated the two germline ends. Germline V gene sequence: CDR1 DFQATT, CDR2 SNEGSKA (reference sequence). The CDR3 has 13 amino acids. Here the CDR3 DNA reads TGCAGTGCTAGTAGGGGGAACCAGAATACGCAGTATTTT. It yields the protein CSASRGNQNTQYF.

The rearrangement joins TRBV11-2 to TRBJ1-2, with 11 positions matching TRBD1. This CDR3 contains 16 residues. Germline trimming cut 5 bases from V and 6 bases from J; bases unmatched to any gene: 11. Germline loops: CDR1 SGHAT, CDR2 FQNNGV. CDR3 sequence: CASSRPRGQGAHGYTF. CDR3 in DNA: TGTGCCAGCAGCCGACCACGAGGACAGGGGGCCCATGGCTACACCTTC. The full variable domain, its missing parts supplied by reference TRBV11-2 and TRBJ1-2, is EAGVAQSPRYKIIEKRQSVAFWCNPISGHATLYWYQQILGQGPKLLIQFQNNGVVDDSQLPKDRFSAERLKGVDSTLKIQPAKLEDSAVYLCASSRPRGQGAHGYTFGSGTRLTVV.

This clone was counted only a few times. The chain is built from TRBV5-5 and TRBJ2-7; 11 bases are a match to TRBD2. Germline V CDR1 and CDR2: SGHKS, YYEKEE (reference sequence). Germline trimming cut 0 bases from V and 2 bases from J; bases unmatched to any gene: 1. The CDR3 sequence is 15 residues long. CDR3 nucleotides: TGTGCCAGCAGCTTGGGACTAGCGGGAACCTACGAGCAGTACGTC. This translates into CASSLGLAGTYEQYV.

Regarding this clone: The sample carries other DNA sequences with the same CDR3. The chain uses TRBV9 and TRBJ1-4; TRBD1 might be the D (6 bases). The germline V and J ends were trimmed by 4 bases and 0 bases, with 10 bases remaining between them. Germline V lookup: CDR1 SGDLS, CDR2 YYNGEE. This CDR3 region has 15 residues. The chain's CDR3 is CASSPTGTTNEKLFF. CDR3 bases: TGTGCCAGCAGCCCAACAGGGACAACTAATGAAAAACTGTTTTTT.

The chain uses TRBV15 and TRBJ1-2, with 8 nucleotides matching TRBD1. Trimming took 3 bases from V and 6 from J; bases not matched to a gene: 9. This CDR3 contains 15 residues. Germline V gene lookup returns CDR1 LNHNV and CDR2 YYDKDF (reference sequence). This chain's CDR3 is CATSRETGGTDGYTF. The CDR3 bases are TGTGCCACCAGCAGGGAAACAGGGGGTACCGATGGCTACACCTTC.

This clone was seen more than once but under ten times. The chain joins TRBV6-5 to TRBJ2-3; 8 nucleotides align to TRBD1. J was trimmed by 1 base and V by 7 bases; bases with no gene match: 4. CDR1 and CDR2 from the germline V gene are MNHEY and SVGAGI. The CDR3 loop spans 14 amino acids. DNA of the CDR3: TGTGCCAGCACCTCGGGACAGGGCACAGATACGCAGTATTTT. It translates to CASTSGQGTDTQYF.

This chain connects TRBV19 to TRBJ2-3, with D tentatively TRBD2 (5 bases). Germline V gene data show CDR1 as LNHDA and CDR2 as SQIVND (reference sequence). The CDR3 sequence is 14 residues long. Trimming left V 5 bases short and J 2 bases short, with 11 bases between. As DNA, the CDR3 is TGTGCCAGTAGTTATGGGAGTTACACAGATACGCAGTATTTT. This sequence encodes CASSYGSYTDTQYF. Based on the CDR3 plus reference TRBV19 and TRBJ2-3, the full variable domain is DGGITQSPKYLFRKEGQNVTLSCEQNLNHDAMYWYRQDPGQGLRLIYYSQIVNDFQKGDIAEGYSVSREKKESFPLTVTSAQKNPTAFYLCASSYGSYTDTQYFGPGTRLTVL.

Only a few counts were recorded for this clone. V usage is TRBV30 and J usage is TRBJ2-5; 7 bases agree with TRBD2. The V gene's germline CDR1 is GTSNPN and CDR2 SVGIG (reference sequence). V lost 3 bases to trimming and J lost 4 bases; unmatched junction nucleotides: 11. This CDR3 comprises 15 residues. DNA of the CDR3: TGTGCCTGGAGAGAGGGTTTCGGCGGGGGAGAGACCCAGTACTTC. This gives the protein CAWREGFGGGETQYF.

V usage is TRBV5-1 and J usage is TRBJ1-4; D not certain. The V and J ends lost 5 bases and 8 bases respectively, with 16 bases between them. Germline loops: CDR1 SGHRS, CDR2 YFSETQ. The CDR3 covers 14 residues. The CDR3 DNA is TGCGCCAGCAGGTCCGGGTATCCCGAGGAAAAACTGTTTTTT. It codes for CASRSGYPEEKLFF.

The chain uses TRBV28 and TRBJ2-1, with D unclear. V was clipped by 4 bases and J by 4 bases, with 11 bases between them. The CDR3 runs 14 residues. Germline loops: CDR1 MDHEN, CDR2 SYDVKM. The CDR3 protein is CASSSSGAYNEQFF. The CDR3 coding sequence is TGTGCCAGCAGTTCCTCAGGCGCTTACAATGAGCAGTTCTTC.

This clone was detected a few times. V usage is TRBV30 and J usage is TRBJ2-5; a weak D match, TRBD1 (6 bases). The CDR3 contains 13 residues. Trimming shortened V by 3 bases and J by 3 bases, and 11 bases separated the two germline ends. Germline assignment: CDR1 GTSNPN and CDR2 SVGIG (reference sequence). CDR3 coding DNA: TGTGCCTGGAGCCGGACAGTGAAAGAGACCCAGTACTTC. Translated: CAWSRTVKETQYF. Full variable domain (outside the CDR3, taken from reference TRBV30 and TRBJ2-5): SQTIHQWPATLVQPVGSPLSLECTVEGTSNPNLYWYRQAAGRGLQLLFYSVGIGQISSEVPQNLSASRPQDRQFILSSKKLLLSDSGFYLCAWSRTVKETQYFGPGTRLLVL.

The J gene is TRBJ2-4, the V gene TRBV27; D is perhaps TRBD1 (6 bases). The CDR3 spans 14 residues. The germline V and J ends were trimmed by 6 bases and 0 bases, with 9 bases remaining between them. From germline, CDR1 is MNHEY and CDR2 SMNVEV (reference sequence). The CDR3 DNA sequence: TGTGCCAGCAGGCCACAGGGAGCCAAAAACATTCAGTACTTC. Translation gives CASRPQGAKNIQYF.

V gene TRBV10-1 combines with J gene TRBJ2-1; 9 bases agree with TRBD2. CDR1 WNHNN and CDR2 SYGVQD come from the germline V gene (reference sequence). The CDR3 runs to 17 residues. V dropped 0 bases and J dropped 6; count of bases not matched to a gene: 9. In DNA, the CDR3 is TGCGCCAGCAGTGAGTCCCCCCAGCGGGGGGTAGTCAATGAGCAGTTCTTC. Its translation: CASSESPQRGVVNEQFF.

The rearrangement joins TRBV5-6 to TRBJ2-4; D unresolved. The V end lost 0 bases, the J end lost 0 bases, and 10 bases lay between the germline ends. Germline CDR1 reads SGHDT; CDR2 reads YYEEEE. The CDR3 totals 16 residues. The CDR3 loop is CASSLGASLAKNIQYF. CDR3 DNA sequence: TGTGCCAGCAGCTTGGGAGCAAGCCTAGCCAAAAACATTCAGTACTTC.

This sequence joins TRBV19 and TRBJ2-5; TRBD2 matches at 9 bases. This CDR3 spans 15 amino acids. Germline assignment: CDR1 LNHDA and CDR2 SQIVND (reference sequence). Germline trimming cut 6 bases from V and 5 bases from J; bases unmatched to any gene: 10. The CDR3 here is CASSTSAGGQETQYF. CDR3 coding DNA: TGTGCCAGTAGCACCTCCGCGGGGGGGCAGGAGACCCAGTACTTC.